Following are 16 T cell receptor beta chains from one sample sequenced in a study of T cells in Graves' hyperthyroidism and ophthalmopathy (dated by TCRdb to the late 2010s). To prepare the library, multiplex PCR was applied. The sequencer listed for this sample is Illumina HiSeq 2000. Amplification of TCR beta CDR3 regions was carried out from RNA transcripts. The TCR CDR3 was subjected to a first round of RT-PCR using the HTBI primer set and the Qiagen OneStep RT-PCR kit. TCRdb trimmed public reads at Q25 via fastp, called clones via MiXCR and kept in-frame beta chains. Entries are consolidated by CDR3 protein sequence, retaining the most common genes and DNA. For this sample there are approximately 430,000 distinct CDR3 sequences; roughly 14% appear just once. The biggest ten clones account for around 13% of the sample. Sequenced sample: blood. These receptor sequences come from a young man with Graves' ophthalmopathy.

As regards this clonotype: Compared with germline, one end of the junction differs, possibly owing to a read error. This chain links TRBV20-1 with TRBJ2-2; no firm D call. This CDR3 is 11 amino acids long. CDR1 and CDR2 (germline): DFQATT, SNEGSKA (reference sequence). CDR3 DNA: TGCAGTGCTTCAGGCACCGAGGAGCTGTTTTTT. Amino acids: CSASGTEELFF.

In this sample, this clonotype turned up many times. The chain recombines TRBV7-9 with TRBJ2-3; 7 bases line up with TRBD2. J lost 6 bases, V lost 5 bases, and 8 bases had no gene match. CDR1 SEHNR and CDR2 FQNEAQ come from the germline V gene (reference sequence). This CDR3 comprises 14 residues. CDR3 residues: CASSDGLGTDTQYF. The CDR3 coding sequence is TGTGCCAGCAGCGATGGACTAGGGACGGATACGCAGTATTTT.

This clonotype was seen ten or more times. V is TRBV18 and J is TRBJ2-3; D remains unclear. CDR1 and CDR2 (germline): KGHSH, LQKENI. Trimming removed 3 bases at V and 4 bases at J, with 14 bases between. The CDR3 loop spans 15 amino acids. CDR3 protein: CASSPRRAGPDTQYF. DNA of the CDR3: TGTGCCAGCTCACCCCGCCGGGCCGGCCCAGATACGCAGTATTTT. Filled out from reference TRBV18 and TRBJ2-3, the complete variable domain reads NAGVMQNPRHLVRRRGQEARLRCSPMKGHSHVYWYRQLPEEGLKFMVYLQKENIIDESGMPKERFSAEFPKEGPSILRIQQVVRGDSAAYFCASSPRRAGPDTQYFGPGTRLTVL.

This clonotype appeared many times. The rearrangement links TRBV11-2 to TRBJ2-2, with a weak D call TRBD1 (5 bases). The CDR3 loop spans 16 amino acids. V was clipped by 7 bases and J by 0 bases, with 15 bases between them. CDR1 is SGHAT and CDR2 is FQNNGV in the germline V gene. Written as DNA, the CDR3 is TGTGCCAGCACCCAGCTGGGGCCCCCGAACACCGGGGAGCTGTTTTTT. This sequence encodes CASTQLGPPNTGELFF.

The rearrangement joins TRBV7-9 to TRBJ1-4; D is unclear. Per germline, CDR1 SEHNR and CDR2 FQNEAQ (reference sequence). The CDR3 is 16 amino acids. Trimming pared 5 bases from V and 8 bases from J, leaving 21 bases between. The CDR3 protein is CASSPWNTGPREKLFF. The CDR3 DNA follows: TGTGCCAGCAGCCCCTGGAATACGGGCCCACGGGAAAAACTGTTTTTT.

This clonotype was detected only a few times. The V gene is TRBV18, the J gene TRBJ1-2; D gene ambiguous. Germline V gene data show CDR1 as KGHSH and CDR2 as LQKENI. Trimming took 3 bases from V and 8 from J, leaving 13 bases between them. The length of the CDR3 is 13 residues. In DNA form, the CDR3 reads TGTGCCAGCTCACCCCCGGGCCCATTCGGCTACACCTTC. Protein product: CASSPPGPFGYTF.

This clonotype was counted ten times or more. V usage is TRBV30 and J usage is TRBJ2-7; D may correspond to TRBD1 or TRBD2 (6 bases each). V gave up 2 bases and J gave up 7 bases, with 15 bases separating them. The CDR3 covers 13 residues. Germline CDR1 and CDR2: GTSNPN and SVGIG (reference sequence). Written as DNA, the CDR3 is TGTGCCTGGAGTACAGGAGGGGGTAGGGAGCAGTACTTC. Amino acid sequence: CAWSTGGGREQYF.

This clonotype was recorded many times. The chain employs TRBV15 and TRBJ1-2; no clear D. There are 13 residues in the CDR3. CDR1 and CDR2 (germline): LNHNV, YYDKDF (reference sequence). V gave up 4 bases and J gave up 8 bases, with 14 bases separating them. CDR3: CATSIGFKRGYTF. In DNA, the CDR3 is TGTGCCACCAGCATAGGGTTTAAGCGGGGCTACACCTTC.

CDR3 sequence reads: CASRGEDIQYF. The CDR3 region has the DNA TGTGCCAGCAGGGGGGAGGACATTCAGTACTTC. This sequence joins TRBV6-1 and TRBJ2-4; weak D call: TRBD2 (6 bases). The CDR3 contains 11 residues. Trimming took off 6 bases at V and 8 bases at J, with 8 bases between the two ends. Germline CDR1 is MNHNS and CDR2 is SASEGT.

The J gene is TRBJ2-1, the V gene TRBV6-1; possibly TRBD1 for D (6 bases). Trimming took off 7 bases at V and 9 bases at J, with 13 bases between the two ends. The CDR3 length is 12 residues. Germline V gene lookup returns CDR1 MNHNS and CDR2 SASEGT. The CDR3 DNA follows: TGTGCCAGCAACCGAAGGACAGCTGAGCAGTTCTTC. Translation gives CASNRRTAEQFF.

This clonotype was picked up a small number of times. The chain employs TRBV4-1 and TRBJ2-1; 9 bases map to TRBD1. CDR1 and CDR2 from the germline V gene are MGHRA and YSYEKL. CDR3 length: 17 residues. V trimming: 1 base; J trimming: 7 bases; junction bases outside the gene matches: 11. The CDR3 sequence is CASSQVFRDRAQNEQFF. The CDR3, as DNA: TGCGCCAGCAGCCAAGTTTTCCGGGACAGGGCCCAAAATGAGCAGTTCTTC.

The rearrangement joins TRBV25-1 to TRBJ2-1; tentatively, D is TRBD2 (7 bases). Trimming took off 1 base at V and 7 bases at J, with 17 bases between the two ends. The CDR3 is 16 amino acids. Germline CDR1 reads MGHDK; CDR2 reads SYGVNS. CDR3: CASSESPAGASNEQFF. CDR3 coding DNA: TGTGCCAGCAGTGAATCCCCTGCGGGGGCTAGTAATGAGCAGTTCTTC. Full variable domain (outside the CDR3, taken from reference TRBV25-1 and TRBJ2-1): EADIYQTPRYLVIGTGKKITLECSQTMGHDKMYWYQQDPGMELHLIHYSYGVNSTEKGDLSSESTVSRIRTEHFPLTLESARPSHTSQYLCASSESPAGASNEQFFGPGTRLTVL.

This clonotype was counted many times. V and J are TRBV13 and TRBJ2-1; 10 bases align to TRBD2. This CDR3 is built from 13 residues. J lost 7 bases, V lost 5 bases, and 2 bases had no gene match. In germline, CDR1 is PRHDT, CDR2 FYEKMQ (reference sequence). The CDR3 loop reads CASSLGLANEQFF. The CDR3 DNA reads as TGTGCCAGCAGCCTGGGACTAGCGAATGAGCAGTTCTTC.

This clonotype was found many times. The junction and the germline gene differ at one end; a read error may be behind it. CDR3 DNA: TGTGCCAGCAGAATACAGGGGAACACTGAAGCTTTCTTT. Translated: CASRIQGNTEAFF. V usage is TRBV10-2 and J usage is TRBJ1-1; the D gene is possibly TRBD1 (6 bases). The CDR3 loop spans 13 amino acids. Germline-derived CDR1 and CDR2 are WSHSY and SAAADI.

The chain is built from TRBV4-1 and TRBJ1-5; D gene uncertain. Germline V gene sequence: CDR1 MGHRA, CDR2 YSYEKL. Trimming took 8 bases from V and 0 from J, leaving 14 bases between them. This CDR3 is 15 amino acids long. This CDR3 reads CASQHAPDSNQPQHF. The CDR3 DNA follows: TGCGCCAGCCAACACGCGCCGGATAGCAATCAGCCCCAGCATTTT.

This clonotype was seen ten or more times. The V and J genes are TRBV7-2 and TRBJ1-4, with TRBD1 identical over 7 bases. The CDR3 is 16 amino acids. In germline, CDR1 is SGHTA, CDR2 FQGNSA. Trimming took 7 bases from V and 8 from J; bases not matched to a gene: 16. As DNA, the CDR3 is TGTGCCAGCACCAGAGGGGGCCGAGACAGGGACGAAAAACTGTTTTTT. Protein sequence: CASTRGGRDRDEKLFF.